These 31 T cell receptor beta chains were all obtained from the same sample, sequenced in a study of blood T cell repertoires in COVID-19. Assay: immunoSEQ multiplex PCR; the TCRdb copy retains only in-frame clones and omits some. Of about 100,000 clones in the sample, around four fifths were seen once. The sample comprised peripheral blood. These receptors all stem from a man in his 70s with acute or convalescent COVID-19.

The V gene is TRBV10-1, the J gene TRBJ1-5; possibly TRBD1 for D (6 bases). CDR3 length: 14 amino acids. V was clipped by 0 bases and J by 7 bases, with 10 bases between them. CDR1 and CDR2 from the germline V gene are WNHNN and SYGVQD (reference sequence). The DNA for the CDR3 is TGCGCCAGCAGTGAGTCAGGGGGAGGGCAGCCCCAGCATTTT. Translating it yields CASSESGGGQPQHF.

The chain employs TRBV9 and TRBJ1-5, with 8 bases identical to TRBD1. After removal of 0 bases from V and 1 base from J, the junction contained 9 bases not matched to a gene. CDR1 and CDR2 (germline): SGDLS, YYNGEE. The CDR3 is made up of 18 amino acids. CDR3 nucleotides: TGTGCCAGCAGCGTAGGGGCCAGGGGGCAAAGAAGCAATCAGCCCCAGCATTTT. Its translation is CASSVGARGQRSNQPQHF.

The chain has TRBV6-6 and TRBJ2-7; 9 nucleotides line up with TRBD1. Trimming at V came to 5 bases and at J to 2 bases, leaving 7 bases not matched to a gene. CDR1 and CDR2 from the germline V gene are MNHNY and SVGAGI (reference sequence). The CDR3 is 15 residues long. CDR3: CASSMVGQGPYEQYF. The CDR3 DNA follows: TGTGCCAGCAGTATGGTTGGACAGGGGCCCTACGAGCAGTACTTC.

This clone was observed a single time. The chain links TRBV7-2 to TRBJ2-1, with 11 bases matching TRBD2. Per germline, CDR1 SGHTA and CDR2 FQGNSA. This CDR3 contains 17 residues. With V trimmed by 0 bases and J by 8 bases, 9 bases remained unmatched. Written as DNA, the CDR3 is TGTGCCAGCAGCTTAGCTACTAGCGGGGGTAATGTCTATGAGCAGTTCTTC. This translates into CASSLATSGGNVYEQFF.

The rearrangement joins TRBV19 to TRBJ2-3; 7 bases are a match to TRBD1. From germline, CDR1 is LNHDA and CDR2 SQIVND (reference sequence). This CDR3 has 16 amino acids. V gave up 7 bases and J gave up 2 bases; unmatched junction bases: 12. The CDR3 DNA is TGTGCCAGTACCGTAGGGCAGGGGGTTACCACAGATACGCAGTATTTT. It encodes CASTVGQGVTTDTQYF.

V and J are TRBV7-3 and TRBJ2-1; 9 bases are a match to TRBD1. The junction had 5 bases not matched to a gene; V was cut back by 0 bases and J by 8 bases. Per the germline V gene, CDR1 is SGHTA and CDR2 is FQGTGA. The length of the CDR3 is 15 residues. The CDR3 DNA sequence: TGTGCCAGCAGCTTAACCGGGACAGGGATCCATGAGCAGTTCTTC. Its translation: CASSLTGTGIHEQFF.

V gene TRBV10-3 combines with J gene TRBJ2-2, with 11 bases lining up with TRBD2. CDR1 ENHRY and CDR2 SYGVKD come from the germline V gene. Trimming cost V 2 bases and J 6 bases; bases outside gene matches: 2. This CDR3 has 15 residues. CDR3 in DNA: TGTGCCATCAGTGAGATTAGCGGGGGGGCCGGGGAGCTGTTTTTT. It yields the protein CAISEISGGAGELFF.

The rearrangement uses TRBV6-5 and TRBJ1-6; tentatively, D is TRBD1 (6 bases). CDR1 is MNHEY and CDR2 is SVGAGI in the germline V gene. This CDR3 is built from 16 residues. With 2 bases removed from V and 3 bases from J, the gap between germline ends came to 11 bases. The chain's CDR3 is CASSYTKQGYNSPLHF. CDR3 nucleotides: TGTGCCAGCAGTTACACGAAACAGGGCTATAATTCACCCCTCCACTTT.

The V and J genes are TRBV29-1 and TRBJ1-4, with 7 bases fitting TRBD1. J was trimmed by 6 bases and V by 5 bases; bases with no gene match: 6. Germline CDR1 reads SQVTM; CDR2 reads ANQGSEA. The CDR3 totals 13 residues. The CDR3 DNA reads as TGCAGCGTTTCCCAGGGGGGTGATGAAAAACTGTTTTTT. This codes for CSVSQGGDEKLFF.

The DNA for the CDR3 is TGCAGCGTTGCCCTAGTGAACACCGGGGAGCTGTTTTTT. As protein: CSVALVNTGELFF. The rearrangement uses TRBV29-1 and TRBJ2-2; D is uncertain. Germline CDR1 SQVTM, CDR2 ANQGSEA. The CDR3 contains 13 residues. Trimming pared 4 bases from V and 1 base from J, leaving 7 bases between.

V is TRBV3-1 (or the pseudogene TRBV3-2) and J is TRBJ2-2; D possibly corresponds to TRBD2 (5 bases). CDR1 LGHDT and CDR2 YNNKEL come from the germline V gene (reference sequence). Trimming left V 1 base short and J 3 bases short, with 6 bases between. This CDR3 spans 14 amino acids. The CDR3, as DNA: TGTGCCAGCAGCCAAGCGGGATACACCGGGGAGCTGTTTTTT. The encoded protein is CASSQAGYTGELFF.

This chain links TRBV6-2 or TRBV6-3 with TRBJ2-2, with 10 bases identical to TRBD1. CDR3 length: 20 residues. After removal of 2 bases from V and 0 bases from J, the junction contained 12 bases not matched to a gene. Germline loops: CDR1 MNHEY, CDR2 SVGEGT. The CDR3 sequence: CASSYVLPMTGGANTGELFF. In DNA, the CDR3 is TGTGCCAGCAGTTACGTCCTTCCGATGACAGGGGGCGCGAACACCGGGGAGCTGTTTTTT.

The chain combines TRBV6-5 with TRBJ1-3, with 7 bases lining up with TRBD1. The CDR3 extends over 15 amino acids. Germline V lookup: CDR1 MNHEY, CDR2 SVGAGI. Trimming removed 8 bases from V and 2 bases from J; junction bases left unmatched: 9. The CDR3 sequence: CASLPEQGAGNTIYF. Here the CDR3 DNA reads TGTGCCAGCTTACCGGAGCAGGGGGCTGGAAACACCATATATTTT.

V is TRBV20-1 and J is TRBJ1-2; the D is unclear. Germline CDR1 is DFQATT and CDR2 is SNEGSKA (reference sequence). The CDR3 is 11 residues long. Trimming left V 4 bases short and J 7 bases short, with 10 bases between. This chain's CDR3 is CSATIEGGYTF. Written as DNA, the CDR3 is TGCAGTGCTACAATAGAGGGTGGCTACACCTTC.

This chain uses TRBV6-2 or TRBV6-3 with TRBJ2-3, with 10 bases lining up with TRBD2. This CDR3 has 14 amino acids. Germline CDR1 reads MNHEY; CDR2 reads SVGEGT. With V trimmed by 6 bases and J by 4 bases, 4 bases remained unmatched. This CDR3 is CASSLAGAPDTQYF. For the CDR3, the DNA is TGTGCCAGCAGCCTAGCGGGGGCCCCAGATACGCAGTATTTT.

V usage is TRBV9 and J usage is TRBJ2-7, with 10 bases lining up with TRBD1. V was clipped by 4 bases and J by 2 bases; unmatched bases: 9. This CDR3 comprises 16 residues. CDR1 is SGDLS, CDR2 YYNGEE, per germline. The CDR3 loop is CASSLAGTGATYEQYF. For the CDR3, the DNA is TGTGCCAGCAGCCTAGCCGGGACAGGGGCCACCTACGAGCAGTACTTC.

V is TRBV6-5 and J is TRBJ1-3; D gene uncertain. Germline lookup yields CDR1 MNHEY and CDR2 SVGAGI. The CDR3 spans 14 residues. Trimming pared 9 bases from V and 0 bases from J, leaving 12 bases between. In DNA form, the CDR3 reads TGTGCCAGTTGGGCCGGGGTCTCTGGAAACACCATATATTTT. This encodes CASWAGVSGNTIYF.

The chain carries TRBV18 and TRBJ1-2; 9 nucleotides align to TRBD1. The ends lost 6 bases at V and 6 bases at J; junction bases unmatched: 11. CDR3 length: 15 residues. Per the germline V gene, CDR1 is KGHSH and CDR2 is LQKENI. CDR3 nucleotide sequence: TGTGCCAGCTCTCCCCGTGAACAGGGGGCGGATGGCTACACCTTC. Protein product: CASSPREQGADGYTF.

The CDR3 here is CASSLLVEGTEAFF. In DNA form, the CDR3 reads TGTGCCAGCAGCCTACTGGTGGAGGGTACTGAAGCTTTCTTT. The genes are TRBV5-6 and TRBJ1-1, with no clear D. CDR1 is SGHDT, CDR2 YYEEEE, per germline. There are 14 residues in the CDR3. Trimming shortened V by 4 bases and J by 5 bases, and 15 bases separated the two germline ends.

The genes are TRBV9 and TRBJ2-1; 13 bases are a match to TRBD2. Germline CDR1 is SGDLS and CDR2 is YYNGEE. The CDR3 is 19 residues long. V was pared by 2 bases and J by 4 bases, with 12 bases of the junction left unmatched. The CDR3, as DNA: TGTGCCAGCAGCGTGGCCCAAGAACTAGCGGGGGGGCAGTACAATGAGCAGTTCTTC. Residues: CASSVAQELAGGQYNEQFF.

This chain joins TRBV5-1 and TRBJ2-2; the D gene is possibly TRBD2 (6 bases). The CDR3 spans 15 residues. Germline values: CDR1 SGHRS, CDR2 YFSETQ. V lost 0 bases to trimming and J lost 11 bases, with 17 bases between them. This CDR3 is CASSLGGTSSIELFF. CDR3 in DNA: TGCGCCAGCAGCTTGGGAGGGACTTCATCTATCGAGCTGTTTTTT.

This clone has more than one count but fewer than ten. V and J are TRBV27 and TRBJ1-6, with D possibly being TRBD1 (5 bases). V was pared by 10 bases and J by 1 base, with 14 bases between. There are 15 residues in the CDR3. The germline V gene encodes CDR1 MNHEY and CDR2 SMNVEV (reference sequence). CDR3 in DNA: TGTGCCACCCAAGCGGGGGGATCCTATAATTCACCCCTCCACTTT. Its protein is CATQAGGSYNSPLHF.

The chain carries TRBV9 and TRBJ1-1; unclear D gene. The germline gives CDR1 SGDLS, CDR2 YYNGEE. V was cut by 0 bases and J by 4 bases, with 13 bases left in between. The CDR3 consists of 15 residues. The CDR3 DNA follows: TGTGCCAGCAGCGTAGATCCGGGTTTGGGCACTGAAGCTTTCTTT. The encoded protein is CASSVDPGLGTEAFF.

This clone was recorded once. J is TRBJ2-2 and V is TRBV7-9; perhaps TRBD2 as D (5 bases). Trimming stripped 6 bases from V and 6 bases from J, with 20 bases between. This CDR3 has 16 amino acids. CDR1 SEHNR and CDR2 FQNEAQ come from the germline V gene (reference sequence). CDR3 in amino acids: CASSQQIAPGAGELFF. As DNA, the CDR3 is TGTGCCAGCAGTCAACAAATCGCCCCCGGGGCCGGGGAGCTGTTTTTT.

This clone came up a few times. The V gene is TRBV18, the J gene TRBJ1-4, with 7 bases lining up with TRBD1. This CDR3 is built from 16 residues. Germline lookup yields CDR1 KGHSH and CDR2 LQKENI. V lost 3 bases, J lost 4 bases, and 8 bases stayed unmatched. The CDR3 is CASSPPEGQINEKLFF. CDR3 DNA sequence: TGTGCCAGCTCACCCCCGGAGGGACAGATTAATGAAAAACTGTTTTTT. Full variable domain (missing parts from reference TRBV18 and TRBJ1-4): NAGVMQNPRHLVRRRGQEARLRCSPMKGHSHVYWYRQLPEEGLKFMVYLQKENIIDESGMPKERFSAEFPKEGPSILRIQQVVRGDSAAYFCASSPPEGQINEKLFFGSGTQLSVL.

The chain joins TRBV19 to TRBJ2-3; D perhaps matches TRBD1 (6 bases). CDR3 length: 14 residues. Germline CDR1 and CDR2: LNHDA and SQIVND (reference sequence). V gave up 5 bases and J gave up 4 bases, with 13 bases separating them. The CDR3 loop reads CASSEWQGSDTQYF. The DNA of the CDR3 is TGTGCCAGTAGTGAGTGGCAGGGGTCAGATACGCAGTATTTT.

The chain links TRBV12-3 or TRBV12-4 to TRBJ1-1; TRBD1 is a possible D gene (6 bases). The CDR3 runs to 13 residues. The V end was cut by 4 bases, the J end by 3 bases, with 9 bases between. CDR3 sequence: CASSYRADTEAFF. CDR3 in DNA: TGTGCCAGCAGTTACAGGGCGGACACTGAAGCTTTCTTT.

V usage is TRBV18 and J usage is TRBJ2-1, with 8 bases identical to TRBD2. Germline V gene lookup returns CDR1 KGHSH and CDR2 LQKENI. The CDR3 totals 15 residues. Trimming took 6 bases from V and 3 from J; bases not matched to a gene: 7. CDR3 in DNA: TGTGCCAGCTCTACGGGACTAGGGCACTACAATGAGCAGTTCTTC. Translated, it gives CASSTGLGHYNEQFF.

This clone appeared once. The V and J genes are TRBV6-6 and TRBJ1-4, with 10 bases that match TRBD1. Trimming cost V 6 bases and J 8 bases; bases outside gene matches: 9. Per germline, CDR1 MNHNY and CDR2 SVGAGI (reference sequence). The CDR3 is 15 residues long. In nucleotides, the CDR3 is TGTGCCAGCAGAATTGGACAGGGGGAGGACGAAAAACTGTTTTTT. Protein: CASRIGQGEDEKLFF.

This clone has a handful of counts. The chain employs TRBV19 and TRBJ2-7, with 8 bases identical to TRBD1. Germline CDR1 reads LNHDA; CDR2 reads SQIVND (reference sequence). The junction had 7 bases not matched to a gene; V was cut back by 5 bases and J by 4 bases. The CDR3 loop spans 14 amino acids. The CDR3 reads CASSPDRDQYEQYF. CDR3 bases: TGTGCCAGTAGTCCGGACAGGGACCAATACGAGCAGTACTTC. The full variable domain, completed using reference TRBV19 and TRBJ2-7, is DGGITQSPKYLFRKEGQNVTLSCEQNLNHDAMYWYRQDPGQGLRLIYYSQIVNDFQKGDIAEGYSVSREKKESFPLTVTSAQKNPTAFYLCASSPDRDQYEQYFGPGTRLTVT.

CDR3 DNA sequence: TGTGCCAGCAGCCATCCCAAGGGGAGGTACGGATATGGCTACACCTTC. This encodes CASSHPKGRYGYGYTF. The chain employs TRBV3-1 (or the pseudogene TRBV3-2) and TRBJ1-2, with D perhaps matching TRBD1 (5 bases). The CDR3 consists of 16 residues. Germline V gene data show CDR1 as LGHDT and CDR2 as YNNKEL (reference sequence). V was clipped by 3 bases and J by 5 bases, with 19 bases between them.